This T cell receptor (beta chain) was profiled in a study of CXCR3-negative and CXCR3-positive naive CD8 T cells. Worth noting for this clonotype: What it binds is not known.

The study, taken as a whole, reports: Relative to memory CD8+ cells, whose diversity was much lower, both naive subsets had comparably high diversity.

5' RACE that incorporated UMI labels was used to prepare the TRB cDNA libraries. TCRdb reanalyzed the 5' RACE reads and collapses them to one entry per CDR3 protein, without DNA. The clone table shows roughly 86,000 distinct CDR3 sequences, with the ten largest holding 1.1%. Sorting yielded triplicates of 300,000 cells for each CD8+ T cell subset. The CDR3 length is 17 residues. The sequence was obtained from a human donor in good health. Some clones in this sample may be carry-over from other donors' samples. The chain carries TRBV12-3 or TRBV12-4 and TRBJ2-1; the D call from TCRdb, TRBD1, cannot be confirmed without DNA. Sequenced material: naive CXCR3- CD8+ T cells from blood. Subset specified: CD45RO-CCR7+CD27+CD95- naive CD8+ T cells lacking CXCR3 (TNR3-). The CDR3 is CASSFQRGDGSYNEQFF.